This TCR beta chain was identified in a study of regulatory T cells in long-lasting Graves disease. According to the study, TCR beta libraries were built with iRepertoire HTBI primers and CDR3-region Arm-PCR. TCRdb redid the calling of the multiplex PCR reads with MiXCR, one entry per CDR3 protein. The sample records over 250,000 distinct CDR3 sequences, more than 20% being singletons. Trimming cost V 3 bases and J 7 bases, with 13 bases left between them. The CDR3 is 13 residues long. From germline, CDR1 is SGHNT and CDR2 YYREEE (reference sequence). Time point of the sample: persistent/refractory GD, antithyroid drugs over 5 years with positive TRAb. There was RNA extracted from PBMCs, and the TCR library was made from it.

The starting material was peripheral blood mononuclear cells (PBMCs), obtained when the disease was refractory, from a patient treated with antithyroid drugs. This TCR derives from a female donor with Graves disease. This chain connects TRBV5-4 to TRBJ2-5; D ambiguous. CDR3 bases: TGTGCCAGCAGCTCGGTCGGTGTGGCGACCCAGTACTTC. Its protein product is CASSSVGVATQYF.